The 15 T cell receptor beta chains below come from one sample, sequenced in a study of T-cell memory formation after mild COVID-19. TCRdb used MiXCR to reprocess the 5' RACE reads, holding one entry per CDR3 protein. This table holds 580,000 or so distinct CDR3 sequences, around a sixth found once. Sequencing input: PBMCs or a T cell subset sorted from them (not recorded which). These receptors originate from an adult woman who had mild COVID-19 (a few samples of this study predate the infection). Cell type and time point are not known.

The CDR3 protein is CASKGAFLGQGSPLHF. In DNA, the CDR3 is TGCGCCAGCAAGGGGGCGTTTTTGGGCCAGGGTTCACCCCTCCACTTT. V and J are TRBV10-2 and TRBJ1-6; 7 positions agree with TRBD1. Trimming took 7 bases from V and 9 from J; bases not matched to a gene: 15. Germline CDR1 reads WSHSY; CDR2 reads SAAADI. The CDR3 runs 16 residues.

The chain is built from TRBV5-1 and TRBJ2-1; a possible D gene is TRBD2 (6 bases). V was shortened by 5 bases and J by 10 bases, with 16 bases between the two germline ends. The CDR3 is made up of 13 amino acids. The germline V gene has CDR1 SGHRS and CDR2 YFSETQ. The CDR3 sequence is CASSLIAGREQFF. In nucleotides, the CDR3 is TGCGCCAGCAGTTTGATCGCGGGGCGGGAGCAGTTCTTC.

The V and J genes are TRBV2 and TRBJ1-1; unclear D gene. The length of the CDR3 is 14 residues. The V and J ends lost 2 bases and 4 bases respectively, with 11 bases between them. The germline gives CDR1 SNHLY, CDR2 FYNNEI. CDR3 protein: CASSERLTRTEAFF. The CDR3 DNA is TGTGCCAGCAGTGAAAGGCTAACTCGCACTGAAGCTTTCTTT.

The chain uses TRBV5-8 and TRBJ2-7; no clear D gene. The CDR3 is made up of 13 amino acids. In germline, CDR1 is SGHTS, CDR2 YDEGEE. V lost 4 bases and J 0 bases, leaving 8 bases between the germline ends. CDR3 loop: CASSIGFSYEQYF. CDR3 DNA sequence: TGTGCCAGCAGCATAGGATTCTCCTACGAGCAGTACTTC.

This clonotype showed up just a few times. The junction departs from germline at one end; a sequencing error may be responsible. In nucleotides, the CDR3 is TGTGCCAGCTCACCACCAGGGGTTGGGGTCTTC. It specifies CASSPPGVGVF. The V call is TRBV18, the J call TRBJ2-1; tentatively, D is TRBD1 (5 bases). The germline V gene has CDR1 KGHSH and CDR2 LQKENI. CDR3 length: 11 residues.

There are many counts of this clonotype. The chain employs TRBV29-1 and TRBJ2-1, with 7 nucleotides matching TRBD1. CDR1 and CDR2 from the germline V gene are SQVTM and ANQGSEA. This CDR3 is 13 amino acids long. The junction had 5 bases not matched to a gene; V was cut back by 7 bases and J by 2 bases. The CDR3 reads CSGHDRAYNEQFF. CDR3 coding DNA: TGCAGCGGACATGACAGGGCCTACAATGAGCAGTTCTTC.

The chain links TRBV20-1 to TRBJ2-5, with 11 bases that match TRBD2. Per germline, CDR1 DFQATT and CDR2 SNEGSKA (reference sequence). The CDR3 is made up of 14 amino acids. Losses at the gene ends were 3 bases for V and 2 bases for J; bases not matched to a gene: 2. The CDR3 coding sequence is TGCAGTGCTAGTGGGACTAGCGGTCAAGAGACCCAGTACTTC. It is translated as CSASGTSGQETQYF.

This clonotype has more than one count but fewer than ten. The V gene is TRBV15, the J gene TRBJ2-1; 9 bases align to TRBD2. This CDR3 has 17 residues. V lost 6 bases, J lost 10 bases, and 19 bases stayed unmatched. The germline CDR1 and CDR2 sequences are LNHNV and YYDKDF (reference sequence). Here the CDR3 DNA reads TGTGCCACCAGGCGCTCTCCTCAGGGACTAGCCCCTGGGGAGCAGTTCTTC. Protein sequence: CATRRSPQGLAPGEQFF.

This clonotype was counted only a few times. This chain joins TRBV2 and TRBJ2-7, with 9 bases aligning to TRBD1. V shed 2 bases, J shed 3 bases, and the junction held 8 bases outside the gene matches. The V gene's germline CDR1 is SNHLY and CDR2 FYNNEI. The CDR3 contains 16 residues. CDR3 DNA sequence: TGTGCCAGCAGTGAAACGTGGACAGGGGTGAGCTACGAGCAGTACTTC. It specifies CASSETWTGVSYEQYF. Supplemented by reference TRBV2 and TRBJ2-7, the full variable domain reads EPEVTQTPSHQVTQMGQEVILRCVPISNHLYFYWYRQILGQKVEFLVSFYNNEISEKSEIFDDQFSVERPDGSNFTLKIRSTKLEDSAMYFCASSETWTGVSYEQYFGPGTRLTVT.

This clonotype came up a few times. This chain links TRBV15 with TRBJ1-1, with D hard to call. CDR3 length: 12 residues. Germline V CDR1 and CDR2: LNHNV, YYDKDF (reference sequence). The V gene lost 8 bases and the J gene lost 6 bases, with 13 bases spanning the gap. Written as DNA, the CDR3 is TGTGCCACCCAGACACCGGGATCTGAAGCTTTCTTT. This codes for CATQTPGSEAFF. The entire variable domain, with the rest obtained from reference TRBV15 and TRBJ1-1, is as follows: DAMVIQNPRYQVTQFGKPVTLSCSQTLNHNVMYWYQQKSSQAPKLLFHYYDKDFNNEADTPDNFQSRRPNTSFCFLDIRSPGLGDTAMYLCATQTPGSEAFFGQGTRLTVV.

The sample holds many counts of this clonotype. The chain couples TRBV24-1 to TRBJ2-7; D unclear. The CDR3 spans 14 residues. The ends were cut back, 3 bases at V and 2 bases at J, with 10 bases in the middle. Germline CDR1 KGHDR, CDR2 SFDVKD. CDR3 protein: CATSDRRSAYEQYF. CDR3 DNA: TGTGCCACCAGTGATCGCCGATCGGCCTACGAGCAGTACTTC.

Note on this clonotype: A much bigger clone sits one base away, suggesting this may be a read error. The genes are TRBV2 and TRBJ2-1; the match to TRBD1 covers 9 bases. The length of the CDR3 is 15 residues. The V and J ends lost 6 bases and 2 bases, in that order; junction bases with no gene match: 5. CDR1 is SNHLY, CDR2 FYNNEI, per germline. The CDR3, as DNA: TGTGCCAGCAGCATGGACAGGGGAACCTACAATGAGCAGTTCTTC. Residues: CASSMDRGTYNEQFF.

This clonotype came up a few times. The V call is TRBV5-8, the J call TRBJ2-3; D unresolved. V was trimmed by 5 bases and J by 2 bases, leaving 15 bases between them. This CDR3 spans 15 amino acids. Germline CDR1 is SGHTS and CDR2 is YDEGEE. The CDR3 DNA sequence: TGTGCCAGCAGGCGAAGGCGCTGGCCCACAGATACGCAGTATTTT. This codes for CASRRRRWPTDTQYF.

This clonotype was recorded a few times. The rearrangement uses TRBV12-3 or TRBV12-4 and TRBJ1-1, with D possibly matching TRBD1 (5 bases). Trimming stripped 2 bases from V and 4 bases from J, with 17 bases between. The CDR3 covers 16 residues. The CDR3 DNA sequence: TGTGCCAGCAGTTTATGGGGGTCTCGACGAGGCACTGAAGCTTTCTTT. Its translation is CASSLWGSRRGTEAFF.

This clonotype came up a few times. The chain links TRBV7-9 to TRBJ1-5; maybe TRBD1 (5 bases). Between the trimmed V and J ends, which lost 3 bases and 6 bases, there was a span of 12 bases. There are 14 residues in the CDR3. Germline V gives CDR1 SEHNR, CDR2 FQNEAQ (reference sequence). In DNA form, the CDR3 reads TGTGCCAGCAGCTTCAATGGGGGGATTCAGCCCCAGCATTTT. Protein: CASSFNGGIQPQHF.